This T cell receptor (beta chain) is from a study of spatial heterogeneity in lung cancer. Background on the study: Researchers sequenced follow-up PBMC samples if they had them, and these came a median of about two years after resection. Consistent detection of more beta-chain than alpha-chain sequences was observed.

TCRdb passed the 5' RACE reads through MiXCR, listing each CDR3 protein once. The repertoire holds 45,000 to 55,000 distinct CDR3 sequences, with 12% as singletons. The sample holds many counts of this clonotype. Time point specified: blood at routine non-recurrence follow-up after resection. Sequencing used PBMCs, obtained at follow-up. The receptor was isolated from a male donor with early-stage non-small cell lung cancer.

CDR3 loop: CASSFGTNQPQHF. The CDR3 DNA sequence: TGTGCCAGCAGTTTCGGCACCAATCAGCCCCAGCATTTT. The rearrangement joins TRBV12-3 or TRBV12-4 to TRBJ1-5; D unclear. The CDR3 spans 13 residues. With 3 bases removed from V and 3 bases from J, the gap between germline ends came to 6 bases.